This T cell receptor beta chain was obtained from a study of CD8 T cells in ankylosing spondylitis. Study results and caveats: A number of the motif variants had already been described in reactive arthritis synovial fluid and blood. Ankylosing spondylitis blood appeared to carry a characteristic TCR beta motif of several highly homologous variants. Matched synovial fluid from ankylosing spondylitis patients was reported to be enriched for disease-linked clones.

This clonotype was recorded many times. What it binds is not known. The CDR3 loop spans 15 amino acids. CDR1 and CDR2 from the germline V gene are MRHNA and SNTAGT. V lost 2 bases to trimming and J lost 0 bases, with 9 bases between them. Molecular-barcoded quantitative 5'-RACE produced these TCR beta libraries. TCRdb independently ran MiXCR on the 5' RACE reads; one entry per CDR3 protein. This table has roughly 130,000 distinct CDR3 sequences, around 7% appearing once. The material sequenced was blood, either unsorted or a sorted T cell fraction (not recorded which). The chain has TRBV6-4 and TRBJ2-3; no clear D gene. The TCR was taken from a male donor with ankylosing spondylitis or in good health (not recorded which). Here the CDR3 reads CASSDQEASTDTQYF. DNA of the CDR3: TGTGCCAGCAGTGACCAAGAGGCTAGCACAGATACGCAGTATTTT.